One TCR beta chain is described in this entry. What it binds is unknown. These data come from a study of shared clonotypes between healthy human individuals. Points from the study as a whole: The sharing of approximately 5.1% of naive CD4 clonotypes was seen across a handful of donors.

In the original processing: ImmunoSEQ yielded junction-only sequences lacking quality scores, so filtering differed. Sequencing used immunoSEQ multiplex PCR; TCRdb keeps in-frame clones, though not all of them. The DNA gave D and trimming, while V, J and clone size come from that table. The profile shows roughly 2,300,000 clones, 92% of them singletons. CDR3 length equals 15 residues. From germline, CDR1 is GTSNPN and CDR2 SVGIG (reference sequence). The trim removed 6 bases at V and 4 bases at J, leaving 8 bases unmatched. Sequencing was carried out using naive CD4+ T cells from PBMCs. Subset defined: CD45RA+ positively selected. The TCR comes from a man aged 18 to 29 in good health. Some clones in this sample may be carry-over from other donors' samples. The chain couples TRBV30 to TRBJ2-3; 12 positions agree with TRBD2. Here the CDR3 reads CACRGLAGTADTQYF. CDR3 nucleotides: TGTGCCTGCCGAGGACTAGCGGGGACGGCAGATACGCAGTATTTT.